This T cell receptor (beta chain) was sequenced in a study of T cells after yellow fever vaccination. The sample holds a few counts of this clonotype. TCRdb reprocessed the 5' RACE reads via MiXCR and lists one record per CDR3 protein. The sample yields 85,000 to 100,000 distinct CDR3 sequences, around 5.5% seen once. From germline, CDR1 is LGHNA and CDR2 YSLEER. The CDR3 is made up of 15 amino acids. V was shortened by 0 bases and J by 2 bases, with 11 bases between the two germline ends. V is TRBV4-3 and J is TRBJ2-7; no clear D gene. The sequencing here drew on CD8+ T cells sorted from PBMCs, taken 10 days after the yellow fever booster vaccination. The receptor was isolated from a man between 18 and 29 years old who received the YFV17D yellow fever vaccine. The CDR3 loop reads CASSQDTTSPYEQYF. The CDR3 DNA reads TGCGCCAGCAGCCAAGATACCACCAGCCCCTACGAGCAGTACTTC.